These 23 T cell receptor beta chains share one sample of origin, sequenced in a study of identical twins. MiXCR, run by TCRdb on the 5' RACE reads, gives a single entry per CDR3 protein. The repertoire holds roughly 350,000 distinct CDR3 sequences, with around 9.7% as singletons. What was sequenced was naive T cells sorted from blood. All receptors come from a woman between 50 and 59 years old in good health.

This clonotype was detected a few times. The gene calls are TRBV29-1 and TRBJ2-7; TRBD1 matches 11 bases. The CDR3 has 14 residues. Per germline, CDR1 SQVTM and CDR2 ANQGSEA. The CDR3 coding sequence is TGCAGTACGAAGGGGACAGGGGGAACCTACGAGCAGTACTTC. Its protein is CSTKGTGGTYEQYF.

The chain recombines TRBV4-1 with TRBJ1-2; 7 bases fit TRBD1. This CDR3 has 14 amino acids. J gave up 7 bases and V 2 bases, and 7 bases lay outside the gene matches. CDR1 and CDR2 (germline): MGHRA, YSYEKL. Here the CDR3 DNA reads TGCGCCAGCAGCCAACGGGAGGGGGCCAGTGGCTACACCTTC. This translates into CASSQREGASGYTF.

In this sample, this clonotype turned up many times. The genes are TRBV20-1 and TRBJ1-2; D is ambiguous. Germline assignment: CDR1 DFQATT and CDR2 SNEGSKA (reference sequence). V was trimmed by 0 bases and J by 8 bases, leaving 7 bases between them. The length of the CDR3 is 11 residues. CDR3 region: CSARDGKGYTF. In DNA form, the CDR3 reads TGCAGTGCTAGAGACGGCAAAGGCTACACCTTC.

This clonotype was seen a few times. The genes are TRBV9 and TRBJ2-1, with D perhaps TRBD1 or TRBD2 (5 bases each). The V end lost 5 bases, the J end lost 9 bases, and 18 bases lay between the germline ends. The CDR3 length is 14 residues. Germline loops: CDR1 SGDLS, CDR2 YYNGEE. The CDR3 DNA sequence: TGTGCCAGCAGTGGTGGGACGCCGCCCAGTGAGCAGTTCTTC. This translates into CASSGGTPPSEQFF.

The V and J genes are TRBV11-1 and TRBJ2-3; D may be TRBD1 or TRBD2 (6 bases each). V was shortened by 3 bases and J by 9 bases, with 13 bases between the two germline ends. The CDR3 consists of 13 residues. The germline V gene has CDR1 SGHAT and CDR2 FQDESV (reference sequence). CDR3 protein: CASSFGRGGTQYF. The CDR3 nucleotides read TGTGCCAGCAGCTTCGGCCGAGGGGGGACGCAGTATTTT.

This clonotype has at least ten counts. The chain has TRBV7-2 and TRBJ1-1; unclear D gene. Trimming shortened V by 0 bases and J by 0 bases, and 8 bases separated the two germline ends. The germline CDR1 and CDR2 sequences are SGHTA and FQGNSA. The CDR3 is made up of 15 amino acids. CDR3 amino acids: CASSLASTLNTEAFF. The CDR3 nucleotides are TGTGCCAGCAGCTTAGCCTCGACCTTGAACACTGAAGCTTTCTTT.

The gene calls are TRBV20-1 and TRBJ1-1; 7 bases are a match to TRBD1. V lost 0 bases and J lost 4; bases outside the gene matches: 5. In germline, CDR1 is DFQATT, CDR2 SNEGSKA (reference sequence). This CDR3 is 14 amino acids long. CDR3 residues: CSARDPRQGTEAFF. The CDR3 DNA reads TGCAGTGCTAGAGATCCCCGACAGGGCACTGAAGCTTTCTTT.

CDR3 nucleotide sequence: TGTGCCAGCAGCGTCCGGGACAGGGAAGTAGACGAGCAGTACTTC. Protein: CASSVRDREVDEQYF. The chain uses TRBV5-5 and TRBJ2-7; TRBD1 agrees at 9 bases. The length of the CDR3 is 15 residues. From germline, CDR1 is SGHKS and CDR2 YYEKEE (reference sequence). J lost 5 bases, V lost 4 bases, and 10 bases had no gene match. Filled out from reference TRBV5-5 and TRBJ2-7, the complete variable domain reads DAGVTQSPTHLIKTRGQQVTLRCSPISGHKSVSWYQQVLGQGPQFIFQYYEKEERGRGNFPDRFSARQFPNYSSELNVNALLLGDSALYLCASSVRDREVDEQYFGPGTRLTVT.

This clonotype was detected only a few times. The CDR3 DNA is TGTGCCAGCAGGGACCAAGGATCGAACACCGGGGAGCTGTTTTTT. Translated: CASRDQGSNTGELFF. The V and J genes are TRBV11-2 and TRBJ2-2; D gene ambiguous. V was shortened by 6 bases and J by 0 bases, with 11 bases between the two germline ends. Germline-derived CDR1 and CDR2 are SGHAT and FQNNGV. The CDR3 runs 15 residues. Together with reference TRBV11-2 and TRBJ2-2, the CDR3 gives the full variable domain: EAGVAQSPRYKIIEKRQSVAFWCNPISGHATLYWYQQILGQGPKLLIQFQNNGVVDDSQLPKDRFSAERLKGVDSTLKIQPAKLEDSAVYLCASRDQGSNTGELFFGEGSRLTVL.

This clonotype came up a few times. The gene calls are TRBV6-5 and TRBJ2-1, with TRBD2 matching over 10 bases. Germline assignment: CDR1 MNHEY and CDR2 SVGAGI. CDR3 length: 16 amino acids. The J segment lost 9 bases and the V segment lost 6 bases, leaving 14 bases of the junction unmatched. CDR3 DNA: TGTGCCAGCAGGAGAGGTCGAGCGGGGGGGTCTCCTGAGCAGTTCTTC. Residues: CASRRGRAGGSPEQFF.

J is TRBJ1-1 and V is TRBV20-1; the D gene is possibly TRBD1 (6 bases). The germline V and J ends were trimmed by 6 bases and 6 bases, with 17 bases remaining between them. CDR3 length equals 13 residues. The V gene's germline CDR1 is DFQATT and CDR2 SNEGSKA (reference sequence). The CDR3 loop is CSAPQGIVAEAFF. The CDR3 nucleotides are TGCAGTGCGCCACAGGGAATCGTAGCTGAAGCTTTCTTT.

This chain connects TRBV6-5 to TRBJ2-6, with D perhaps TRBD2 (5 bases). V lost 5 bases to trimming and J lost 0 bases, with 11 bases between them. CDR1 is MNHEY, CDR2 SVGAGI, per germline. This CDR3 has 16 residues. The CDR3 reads CASSDPLASGANVLTF. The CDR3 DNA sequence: TGTGCCAGCAGTGACCCTCTAGCCTCTGGGGCCAACGTCCTGACTTTC.

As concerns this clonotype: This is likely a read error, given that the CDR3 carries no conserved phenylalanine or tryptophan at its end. DNA of the CDR3: TGTGCCACCAGCAGAGATTTGCGGGAGGGCCTTAGAGAGACCCAGTACTTA. Translating it yields CATSRDLREGLRETQYL. This rearrangement joins TRBV15 to TRBJ2-5; 9 positions agree with TRBD2. CDR1 LNHNV and CDR2 YYDKDF come from the germline V gene (reference sequence). V lost 0 bases and J lost 4; bases outside the gene matches: 9. The CDR3 runs to 17 residues.

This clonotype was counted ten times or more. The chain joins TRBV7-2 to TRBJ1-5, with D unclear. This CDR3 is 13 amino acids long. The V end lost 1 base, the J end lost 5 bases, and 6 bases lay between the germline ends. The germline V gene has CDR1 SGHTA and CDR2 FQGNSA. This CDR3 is CASSLERDQPQHF. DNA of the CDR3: TGTGCCAGCAGCTTAGAAAGGGATCAGCCCCAGCATTTT.

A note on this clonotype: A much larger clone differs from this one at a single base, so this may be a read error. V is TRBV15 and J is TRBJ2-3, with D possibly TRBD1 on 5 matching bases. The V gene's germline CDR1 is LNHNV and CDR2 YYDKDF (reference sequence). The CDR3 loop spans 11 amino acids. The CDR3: CATGRGEGVYF. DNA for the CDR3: TGTGCCACCGGCAGAGGAGAAGGGGTGTATTTT.

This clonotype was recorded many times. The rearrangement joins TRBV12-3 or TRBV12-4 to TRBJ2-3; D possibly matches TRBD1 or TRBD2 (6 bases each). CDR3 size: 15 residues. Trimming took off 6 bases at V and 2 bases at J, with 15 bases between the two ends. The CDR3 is CASSQGTFSTDTQYF. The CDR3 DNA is TGTGCCAGCAGCCAGGGGACTTTCTCCACAGATACGCAGTATTTT.

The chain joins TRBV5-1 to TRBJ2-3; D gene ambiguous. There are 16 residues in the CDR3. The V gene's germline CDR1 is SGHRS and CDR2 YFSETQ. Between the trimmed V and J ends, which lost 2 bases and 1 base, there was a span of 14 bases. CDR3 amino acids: CASSFLAPAGTDTQYF. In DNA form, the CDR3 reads TGCGCCAGCAGCTTTCTGGCGCCCGCTGGCACAGATACGCAGTATTTT.

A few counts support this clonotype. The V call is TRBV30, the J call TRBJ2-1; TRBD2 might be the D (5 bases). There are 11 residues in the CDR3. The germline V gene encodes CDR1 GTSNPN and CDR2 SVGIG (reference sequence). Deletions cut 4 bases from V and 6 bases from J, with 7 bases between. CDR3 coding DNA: TGTGCCTGGACACGGGGCAATGAGCAGTTCTTC. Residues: CAWTRGNEQFF.

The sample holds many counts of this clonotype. The CDR3 DNA sequence: TGTGCCAGCAGCTTAGACAGAAACAATGAGCAGTTCTTC. Translating it yields CASSLDRNNEQFF. The chain recombines TRBV11-2 with TRBJ2-1; D not certain. The germline CDR1 and CDR2 sequences are SGHAT and FQNNGV. The CDR3 has 13 amino acids. Trimming removed 0 bases at V and 5 bases at J, with 5 bases between. Looking up the rest from reference TRBV11-2 and TRBJ2-1 gives the full variable domain: EAGVAQSPRYKIIEKRQSVAFWCNPISGHATLYWYQQILGQGPKLLIQFQNNGVVDDSQLPKDRFSAERLKGVDSTLKIQPAKLEDSAVYLCASSLDRNNEQFFGPGTRLTVL.

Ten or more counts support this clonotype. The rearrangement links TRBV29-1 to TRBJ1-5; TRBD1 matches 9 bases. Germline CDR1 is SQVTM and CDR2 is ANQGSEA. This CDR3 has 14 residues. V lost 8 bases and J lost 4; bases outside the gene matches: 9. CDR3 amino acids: CSYSRTGVNQPQHF. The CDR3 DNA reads TGCAGCTATTCCAGGACAGGGGTTAATCAGCCCCAGCATTTT.

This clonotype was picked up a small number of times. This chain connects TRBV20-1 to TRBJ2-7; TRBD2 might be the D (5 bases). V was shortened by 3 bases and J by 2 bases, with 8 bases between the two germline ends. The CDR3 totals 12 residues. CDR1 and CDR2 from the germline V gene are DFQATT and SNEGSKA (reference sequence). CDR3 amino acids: CSARRATYEQYF. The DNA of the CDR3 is TGCAGTGCTAGGAGGGCCACCTACGAGCAGTACTTC.

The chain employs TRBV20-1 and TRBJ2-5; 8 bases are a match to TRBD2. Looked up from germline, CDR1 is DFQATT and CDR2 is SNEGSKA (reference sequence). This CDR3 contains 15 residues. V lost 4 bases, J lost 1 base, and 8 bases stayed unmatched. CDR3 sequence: CSATRLASIQETQYF. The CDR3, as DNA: TGCAGTGCTACGAGACTAGCGTCCATCCAAGAGACCCAGTACTTC.

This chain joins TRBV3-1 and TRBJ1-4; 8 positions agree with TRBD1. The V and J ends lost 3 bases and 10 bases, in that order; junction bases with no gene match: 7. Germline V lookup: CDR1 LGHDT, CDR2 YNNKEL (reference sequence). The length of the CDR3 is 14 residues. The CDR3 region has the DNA TGTGCCAGCAGCCATACTGGGACAGGACGAAAACTGTTTTTT. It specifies CASSHTGTGRKLFF.